This T cell receptor (beta chain) was retrieved from a study of neurological immune-mediated disorders. This clonotype was seen ten or more times. The authors produced cDNA by 5'RACE using 10-nucleotide random UMIs. TCRdb analysed the 5' RACE reads with MiXCR anew, one entry per CDR3 protein. The profile shows 26,000 or so distinct CDR3 sequences, approximately 21% of them singletons. The sequenced sample consisted of PBMCs. The sequence was obtained from a woman aged 55-69 years in good health.

The CDR3 DNA reads TGCAGCGTTGACCTGGGTGTCAACACCGGGGAGCTGTTTTTT. Translation: CSVDLGVNTGELFF. The V call is TRBV29-1, the J call TRBJ2-2; D ambiguous. CDR1 is SQVTM, CDR2 ANQGSEA, per germline. Trimming took off 3 bases at V and 2 bases at J, with 10 bases between the two ends. The CDR3 length is 14 residues.